A selection of T cell receptor beta chains follows, all from one sample in a study of CD8 T cells in ankylosing spondylitis. TCRdb re-derived calls from the 5' RACE reads in MiXCR, one entry per CDR3 protein. The sample consists of roughly 160,000 distinct CDR3 sequences, about 9.9% of them appearing once. The specimen sequenced was blood, either unsorted or a sorted T cell fraction (not recorded which). These receptors all come from a male donor with ankylosing spondylitis or in good health (not recorded which). The CDR3 runs from the conserved cysteine through the conserved F or W. D genes are given only for firm matches. Clone size is shown for a subset of rows, as once, few, many or a class of expanded clone.

abundance: few
v_gene: TRBV14
d_gene: TRBD2
j_gene: TRBJ2-5
CDR3aa: CASTKTPTSGAQETQYF
CDR3nt: TGTGCCAGCACCAAAACCCCGACTAGCGGGGCACAAGAGACCCAGTACTTC

abundance: many
v_gene: TRBV10-3
d_gene: TRBD1
j_gene: TRBJ2-1
CDR3aa: CAIMDRGDNEQFF
CDR3nt: TGTGCCATCATGGACAGGGGGGACAATGAGCAGTTCTTC

abundance: NA
v_gene: TRBV7-2
d_gene: TRBD2
j_gene: TRBJ2-3
CDR3aa: CASSRRTSGFTDTQYF
CDR3nt: TGTGCCAGCAGCCGGCGGACTAGCGGATTCACAGATACGCAGTATTTT

abundance: many
v_gene: TRBV20-1
d_gene: NA
j_gene: TRBJ2-7
CDR3aa: CSARQDPTYEQYF
CDR3nt: TGCAGTGCTCGCCAGGACCCCACATACGAGCAGTACTTC

abundance: many
v_gene: TRBV12-3/TRBV12-4
d_gene: TRBD1
j_gene: TRBJ1-2
CDR3aa: CASNRGPYGYTF
CDR3nt: TGTGCCAGCAACAGGGGGCCTTATGGCTACACCTTC

abundance: NA
v_gene: TRBV5-6
d_gene: TRBD1
j_gene: TRBJ2-1
CDR3aa: CASSRAVGTGNNEQFF
CDR3nt: TGTGCCAGCAGTCGTGCCGTGGGGACAGGGAACAATGAGCAGTTCTTC

abundance: many
v_gene: TRBV6-5
d_gene: TRBD1
j_gene: TRBJ2-7
CDR3aa: CASSSPGQGLEQYF
CDR3nt: TGTGCCAGCAGTTCGCCGGGACAGGGGCTTGAGCAGTACTTC

abundance: many
v_gene: TRBV27
d_gene: TRBD1
j_gene: TRBJ2-2
CDR3aa: CASSLDDISTGGLGTGELFF
CDR3nt: TGTGCCAGCAGTTTAGACGACATATCGACAGGGGGCCTCGGCACCGGGGAGCTGTTTTTT

abundance: many
v_gene: TRBV5-5
d_gene: NA
j_gene: TRBJ1-5
CDR3aa: CASSLGAGNQPQHF
CDR3nt: TGTGCCAGCAGCTTGGGGGCGGGGAATCAGCCCCAGCATTTT

abundance: many
v_gene: TRBV7-9
d_gene: NA
j_gene: TRBJ2-5
CDR3aa: CASSLASNSGETQYF
CDR3nt: TGTGCCAGCAGCTTAGCCAGCAATTCCGGAGAGACCCAGTACTTC

abundance: few
v_gene: TRBV6-1
d_gene: TRBD1
j_gene: TRBJ2-7
CDR3aa: CATKQGASSYEQYF
CDR3nt: TGTGCCACAAAACAGGGGGCTAGCTCCTACGAGCAGTACTTC

abundance: many
v_gene: TRBV5-6
d_gene: TRBD1
j_gene: TRBJ1-6
CDR3aa: CASNGQGNSPLHF
CDR3nt: TGTGCCAGCAATGGACAGGGGAATTCACCCCTCCACTTT

abundance: many
v_gene: TRBV5-1
d_gene: TRBD1
j_gene: TRBJ2-7
CDR3aa: CASSRDRNYEQYF
CDR3nt: TGCGCCAGCAGCCGGGACAGAAACTACGAGCAGTACTTC

abundance: NA
v_gene: TRBV3-1
d_gene: NA
j_gene: TRBJ2-7
CDR3aa: CASSQERFSEQYF
CDR3nt: TGTGCCAGCAGCCAAGAACGGTTTTCCGAGCAGTACTTC

abundance: many
v_gene: TRBV6-1
d_gene: TRBD2
j_gene: TRBJ2-1
CDR3aa: CASRKSGTSGGDSSYNEQFF
CDR3nt: TGTGCCAGCAGGAAATCCGGGACTAGCGGGGGAGACAGCTCCTACAATGAGCAGTTCTTC

abundance: NA
v_gene: TRBV11-2
d_gene: TRBD2
j_gene: TRBJ2-3
CDR3aa: CASSLGSRGGLTDTQYF
CDR3nt: TGTGCCAGCAGCTTAGGTTCGCGGGGGGGTTTAACAGATACGCAGTATTTT

abundance: many
v_gene: TRBV10-3
d_gene: TRBD2
j_gene: TRBJ2-2
CDR3aa: CAISEVPAGSTTGELFF
CDR3nt: TGTGCCATCAGTGAGGTCCCAGCGGGAAGCACCACCGGGGAGCTGTTTTTT

abundance: many
v_gene: TRBV12-3/TRBV12-4
d_gene: TRBD1
j_gene: TRBJ2-5
CDR3aa: CASSLRDRVQETQYF
CDR3nt: TGTGCCAGCAGTTTAAGGGACAGAGTACAAGAGACCCAGTACTTC